These T cell receptor beta chains were read from a single sample in a study of T cells in Graves' hyperthyroidism and ophthalmopathy. TCRdb used MiXCR to reprocess the multiplex PCR reads, holding one entry per CDR3 protein. The sample has approximately 600,000 distinct CDR3 sequences; around 21% are singletons. Sequencing was performed on blood. These receptors originate from a man in his thirties or forties with Graves' ophthalmopathy. Both conserved end residues are part of each CDR3. Each record gives: V gene, J gene, CDR3 protein.

TRBV7-9	TRBJ1-1	CASSLALAGNTEAFF
TRBV28	TRBJ2-3	CASRLGSSGSRGVDTQYF
TRBV6-5	TRBJ1-1	CASSSSVTEAFF
TRBV5-5	TRBJ2-1	CASSSQDSPYNGQFF
TRBV7-9	TRBJ1-1	CASSRTLAEAFF
TRBV11-2	TRBJ2-3	CASEAGGSTDTQYF
TRBV30	TRBJ1-4	CAWSKRSNEKLFF
TRBV5-4	TRBJ2-3	CASSLVGTGTDTQYF
TRBV5-1	TRBJ2-3	CASSLDGGGGGEDTQYF
TRBV27	TRBJ2-3	CASSLWRGRAGTDTQYF
TRBV6-2/TRBV6-3	TRBJ2-5	CASRLGRKSQETQYF
TRBV5-1	TRBJ1-1	CASSWTGGVTEAFF
TRBV3-1	TRBJ1-4	CASSPAGINEKLFF
TRBV20-1	TRBJ2-3	CSALKGASSTDTQYF
TRBV7-9	TRBJ2-7	CASSSSSGVYEQYF
TRBV5-1	TRBJ1-3	CASSSGLHSGNTIYF
TRBV4-1	TRBJ2-7	CASSQEAAGGFGVQYF
TRBV3-1	TRBJ2-5	CASRRGALTADQETQYF
TRBV6-1	TRBJ2-7	CASNHQGIGKSEQYF
TRBV6-1	TRBJ1-5	CASSEGRSSDSNQPQHF
TRBV12-3/TRBV12-4	TRBJ1-2	CASTKTESYGYTF
TRBV28	TRBJ2-7	CASSFRAPYEQYF
TRBV20-1	TRBJ2-3	CSAPKDTDTQYF
TRBV27	TRBJ2-7	CASSLRQGTYEQYF
TRBV5-6	TRBJ2-5	CASSPRKGWRESGAETQYF
TRBV14	TRBJ2-3	CASSQNFERSEINTDTQYF
TRBV14	TRBJ1-1	CASSQDWMNTEAFF
TRBV29-1	TRBJ2-3	CSFSTDTDTQYF
TRBV24-1	TRBJ2-1	CATSDVPREQGGDEQFF
TRBV6-2/TRBV6-3	TRBJ2-1	CASSYSLGGRGNYNEQFF
TRBV28	TRBJ1-5	CASNRRGNQPQHF
TRBV7-9	TRBJ2-1	CASIGTLDEQFF
TRBV2	TRBJ1-1	CASTRDRVRGAFF
TRBV27	TRBJ1-6	CASRDTGASYNPPLHF
TRBV7-9	TRBJ2-5	CASSPPGGIETQYF
TRBV6-5	TRBJ2-1	CASSYRPDEQFF
TRBV11-2	TRBJ2-5	CASSLAGGGQETQYF
TRBV11-2	TRBJ2-7	CASSSGTASSYEQYF
TRBV6-1	TRBJ2-7	CASSEARGLAPNSYEQYF
TRBV5-1	TRBJ2-5	CASSFGTSGHPETQYF
TRBV7-2	TRBJ1-1	CASSLNGLNTEAFF
TRBV20-1	TRBJ1-1	CAAPKQGVVNTEAFF
TRBV7-9	TRBJ2-3	CASSVRSSTDTQYF
TRBV3-1	TRBJ2-3	CASSPWGSGRADTQYF
TRBV6-1	TRBJ2-7	CASGRINSYEQYF
TRBV9	TRBJ2-1	CASREVGAGLRVGGEQFF